The sequence of this TCR beta chain was determined in a study of identical twins. Study observations and caveats: Twin sharing of out-of-frame TCR alpha was underestimated by models in monozygotic pairs.

Germline CDR1 and CDR2: ENHRY and SYGVKD. The CDR3 length is 13 residues. V was cut by 7 bases and J by 3 bases, with 10 bases left in between. The table lists this clonotype with many counts. Its matching antigen is unknown. TCRdb re-called the 5' RACE reads through MiXCR, storing one row per CDR3 protein. The sample contains 250,000 to 300,000 distinct CDR3 sequences, around 8.3% of which appear only once. These sequences were also reported in another study, on yellow fever vaccine responses in identical twins.

Sequenced input: CD8+ T cells sorted from blood. The chain carries TRBV10-3 and TRBJ2-1; unclear D gene. This clonotype was obtained from a young woman in good health. The CDR3 here is CAIKGDDYNEQFF. CDR3 DNA: TGTGCCATCAAAGGAGATGACTACAATGAGCAGTTCTTC.